This T cell receptor (beta chain) was identified during a study of neurological immune-mediated disorders. Stored at -80 C, 2 million PBMCs were the source of the unsorted libraries. This clonotype has a count of ten or more. The antigen is undetermined. CDR1 and CDR2 (germline): ENHRY, SYGVKD. Trimming cost V 0 bases and J 10 bases, with 8 bases left between them. This CDR3 has 12 residues. General study points: HTLV-1-associated myelopathy had the most TCR clonal expansion, whereas multiple sclerosis had the least (lower than in healthy controls). The multiple sclerosis repertoire cluster lacked an association with any feature, whether clinical or MRI.

Synthesis of cDNA used 5'RACE (with 10-nucleotide random UMIs). TCRdb itself ran the 5' RACE reads through MiXCR, one entry per CDR3 protein. Among about 52,000 distinct CDR3 sequences listed, around 4% were seen once. The V and J genes are TRBV10-3 and TRBJ2-3; no clear D. Sequencing used PBMCs. The clonotype comes from a man between 25 and 39 years old with multiple sclerosis. CDR3 DNA: TGTGCCATCAGTGAGTCGACGGGTGCGCAGTATTTT. Translated: CAISESTGAQYF.